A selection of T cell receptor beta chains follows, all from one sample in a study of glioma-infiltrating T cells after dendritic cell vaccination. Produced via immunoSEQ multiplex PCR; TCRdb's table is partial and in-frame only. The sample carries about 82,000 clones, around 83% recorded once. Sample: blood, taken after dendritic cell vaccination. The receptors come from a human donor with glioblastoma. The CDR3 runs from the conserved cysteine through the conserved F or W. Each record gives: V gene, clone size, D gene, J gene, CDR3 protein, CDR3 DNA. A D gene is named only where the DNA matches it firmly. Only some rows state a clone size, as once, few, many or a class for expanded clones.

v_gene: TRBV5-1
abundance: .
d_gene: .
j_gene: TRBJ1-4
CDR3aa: CASKRAAGEKLFF
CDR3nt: TGCGCCAGCAAGAGGGCTGCGGGTGAAAAACTGTTTTTT

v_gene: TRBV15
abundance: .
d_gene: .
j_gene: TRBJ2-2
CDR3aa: CATSRDRQITGELFF
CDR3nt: TGTGCCACCAGCAGAGATCGACAGATCACCGGGGAGCTGTTTTTT

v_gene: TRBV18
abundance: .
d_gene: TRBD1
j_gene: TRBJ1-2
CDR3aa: CASSLARDRGYYGYTF
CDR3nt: TGTGCCAGCTCACTTGCCCGGGACAGGGGGTACTATGGCTACACCTTC

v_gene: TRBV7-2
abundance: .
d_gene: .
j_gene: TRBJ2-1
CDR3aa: CASSFAGPYNEQFF
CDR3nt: TGTGCCAGCAGCTTTGCGGGGCCGTACAATGAGCAGTTCTTC

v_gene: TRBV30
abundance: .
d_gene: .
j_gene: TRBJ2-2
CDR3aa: CAWSSDGTGTGELFF
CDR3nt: TGTGCCTGGAGTTCCGACGGCACGGGCACCGGGGAGCTGTTTTTT

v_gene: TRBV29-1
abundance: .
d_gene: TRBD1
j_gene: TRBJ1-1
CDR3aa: CSVEGTEPEAFF
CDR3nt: TGCAGCGTTGAGGGGACAGAGCCTGAAGCTTTCTTT

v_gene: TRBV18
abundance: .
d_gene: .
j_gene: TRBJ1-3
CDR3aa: CASSRRDYSGNTIYF
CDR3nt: TGTGCCAGCTCGCGAAGGGACTACTCTGGAAACACCATATATTTT

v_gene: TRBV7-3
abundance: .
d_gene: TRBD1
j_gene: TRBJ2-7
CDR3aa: CASSLRGQGEDEQYF
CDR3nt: TGTGCCAGCTCCCTCCGGGGACAGGGTGAGGACGAGCAGTACTTC

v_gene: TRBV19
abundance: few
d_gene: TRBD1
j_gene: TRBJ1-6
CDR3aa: CASRVTGRDSPLHF
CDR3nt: TGTGCCAGTAGGGTGACAGGGCGTGATTCACCCCTCCACTTT

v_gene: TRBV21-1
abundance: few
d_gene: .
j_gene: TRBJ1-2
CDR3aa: CASSKGRTVISSNYGYTF
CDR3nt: TGTGCCAGCAGCAAAGGTCGCACGGTAATTTCGTCTAACTATGGCTACACCTTC

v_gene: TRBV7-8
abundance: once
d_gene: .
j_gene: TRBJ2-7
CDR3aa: CASSLRTNDPYEQYF
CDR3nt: TGTGCCAGCAGCTTACGGACTAATGATCCGTACGAGCAGTACTTC

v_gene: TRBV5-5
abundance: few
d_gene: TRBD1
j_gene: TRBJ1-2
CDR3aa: CASSPGQGRTAGGYTF
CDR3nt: TGTGCCAGCAGCCCCGGACAGGGAAGGACGGCTGGTGGCTACACCTTC

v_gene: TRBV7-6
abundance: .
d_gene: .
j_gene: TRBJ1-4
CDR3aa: CASSLGGSDEKLFF
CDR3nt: TGTGCCAGCAGCTTAGGAGGGTCTGATGAAAAACTGTTTTTT

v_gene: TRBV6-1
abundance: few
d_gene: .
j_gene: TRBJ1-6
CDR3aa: CASSEARSRGNSPLHF
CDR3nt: TGTGCCAGCAGTGAAGCGCGATCAAGGGGAAATTCACCCCTCCACTTT

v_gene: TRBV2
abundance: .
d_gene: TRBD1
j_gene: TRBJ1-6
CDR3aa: CAGTGGSYNSPLHF
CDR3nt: TGTGCCGGAACAGGGGGCTCCTATAATTCACCCCTCCACTTT

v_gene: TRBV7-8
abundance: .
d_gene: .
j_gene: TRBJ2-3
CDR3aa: CASSLADIAFTDTQYF
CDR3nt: TGTGCCAGCAGCTTAGCTGACATCGCATTCACAGATACGCAGTATTTT

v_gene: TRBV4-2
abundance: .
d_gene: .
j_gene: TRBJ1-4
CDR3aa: CASSQGLGGEKLFF
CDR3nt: TGTGCCAGCAGCCAAGGACTGGGTGGGGAAAAACTGTTTTTT

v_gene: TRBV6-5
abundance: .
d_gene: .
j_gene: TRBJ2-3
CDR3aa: CASSYSPGHGADTQYF
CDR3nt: TGTGCCAGCAGTTACTCACCGGGACATGGTGCAGATACGCAGTATTTT

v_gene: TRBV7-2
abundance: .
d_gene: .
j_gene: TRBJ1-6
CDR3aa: CASSLNGRGSSYNSPLHF
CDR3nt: TGTGCCAGCAGCTTAAATGGCAGGGGAAGCTCCTATAATTCACCCCTCCACTTT